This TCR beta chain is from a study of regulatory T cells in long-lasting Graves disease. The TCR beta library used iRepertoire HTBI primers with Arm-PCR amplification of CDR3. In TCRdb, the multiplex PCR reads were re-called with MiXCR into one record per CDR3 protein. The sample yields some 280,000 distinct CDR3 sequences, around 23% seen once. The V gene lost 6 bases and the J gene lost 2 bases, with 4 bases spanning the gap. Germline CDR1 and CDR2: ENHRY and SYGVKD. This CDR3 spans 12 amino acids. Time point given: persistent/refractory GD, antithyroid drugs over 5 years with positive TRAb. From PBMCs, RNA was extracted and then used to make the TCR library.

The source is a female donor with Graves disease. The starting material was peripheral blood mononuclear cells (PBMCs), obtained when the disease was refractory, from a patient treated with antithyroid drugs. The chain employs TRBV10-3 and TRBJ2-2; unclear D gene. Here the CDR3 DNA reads TGTGCCATCAGCGGCAACACCGGGGAGCTGTTTTTT. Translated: CAISGNTGELFF.